Detailed here is one TCR beta chain. As yet, its antigen is unknown. This record belongs to a study of cytomegalovirus exposure and HLA in healthy donors. Unmatched junction bases numbered 9, after V lost 4 bases and J lost 1 base. CDR1 and CDR2 (germline): LGHNA, YNFKEQ. This CDR3 comprises 18 residues. TCRdb's copy holds only in-frame clones and misses some; the assay was immunoSEQ multiplex PCR. In the table there are about 160,000 clones, about 96% of which are singletons. Findings and caveats of the study: Confirmation in vitro established that three CMV-associated chains were specific for CMV antigens.

Sequencing was carried out using PBMCs. V is TRBV4-2 and J is TRBJ2-3; 12 nucleotides line up with TRBD2. This clonotype was sampled from a woman aged 18-35 years in good health and CMV-seronegative. The CDR3, as DNA: TGTGCCAGCAGCCTTGGAGACGGACTAGCGGGGCGCACAGATACGCAGTATTTT. Its translation: CASSLGDGLAGRTDTQYF.